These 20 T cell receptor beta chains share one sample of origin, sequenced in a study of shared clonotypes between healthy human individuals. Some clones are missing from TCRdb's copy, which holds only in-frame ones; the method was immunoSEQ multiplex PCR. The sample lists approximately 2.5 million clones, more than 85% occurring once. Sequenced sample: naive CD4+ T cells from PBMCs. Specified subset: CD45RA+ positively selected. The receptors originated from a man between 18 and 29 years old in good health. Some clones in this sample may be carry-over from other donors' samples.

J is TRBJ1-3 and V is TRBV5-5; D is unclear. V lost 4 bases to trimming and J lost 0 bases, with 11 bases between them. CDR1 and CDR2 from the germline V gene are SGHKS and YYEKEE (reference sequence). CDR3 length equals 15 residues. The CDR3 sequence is CASSLAGYSGNTIYF. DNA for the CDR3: TGTGCCAGCAGCCTTGCGGGGTACTCTGGAAACACCATATATTTT.

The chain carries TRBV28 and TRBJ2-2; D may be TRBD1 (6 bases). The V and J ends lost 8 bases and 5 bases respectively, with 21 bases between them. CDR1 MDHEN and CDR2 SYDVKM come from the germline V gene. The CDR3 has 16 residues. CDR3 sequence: CASGTPSTGSTGELFF. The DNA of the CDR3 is TGTGCCAGCGGCACCCCGAGCACAGGGTCTACCGGGGAGCTGTTTTTT.

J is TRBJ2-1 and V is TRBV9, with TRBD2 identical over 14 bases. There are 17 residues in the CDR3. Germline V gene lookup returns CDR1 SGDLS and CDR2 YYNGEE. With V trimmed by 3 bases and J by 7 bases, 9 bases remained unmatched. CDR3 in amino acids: CASSATGTSGRTNEQFF. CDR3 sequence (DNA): TGTGCCAGCAGCGCCACAGGGACTAGCGGGAGAACGAATGAGCAGTTCTTC.

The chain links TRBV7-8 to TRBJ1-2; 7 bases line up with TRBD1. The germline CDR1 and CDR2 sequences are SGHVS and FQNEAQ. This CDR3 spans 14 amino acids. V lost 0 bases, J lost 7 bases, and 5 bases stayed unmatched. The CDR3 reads CASSLAVRGVGYTF. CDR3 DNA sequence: TGTGCCAGCAGCTTAGCAGTCAGGGGGGTTGGCTACACCTTC.

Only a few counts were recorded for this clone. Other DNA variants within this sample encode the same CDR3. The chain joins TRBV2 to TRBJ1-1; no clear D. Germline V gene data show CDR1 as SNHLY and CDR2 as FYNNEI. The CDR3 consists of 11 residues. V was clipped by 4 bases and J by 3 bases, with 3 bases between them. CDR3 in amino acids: CASSGDTEAFF. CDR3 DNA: TGTGCCAGCAGTGGGGACACTGAAGCTTTCTTT. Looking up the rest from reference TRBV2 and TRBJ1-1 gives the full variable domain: EPEVTQTPSHQVTQMGQEVILRCVPISNHLYFYWYRQILGQKVEFLVSFYNNEISEKSEIFDDQFSVERPDGSNFTLKIRSTKLEDSAMYFCASSGDTEAFFGQGTRLTVV.

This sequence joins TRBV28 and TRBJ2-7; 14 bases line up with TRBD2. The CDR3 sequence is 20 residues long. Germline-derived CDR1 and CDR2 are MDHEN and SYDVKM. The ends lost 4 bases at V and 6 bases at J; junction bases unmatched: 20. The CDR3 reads CASSSAGTGGLAGAILEQYF. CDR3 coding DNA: TGTGCCAGCAGTTCTGCCGGGACAGGGGGACTAGCGGGAGCGATCCTCGAGCAGTACTTC. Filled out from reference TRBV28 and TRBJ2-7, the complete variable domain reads DVKVTQSSRYLVKRTGEKVFLECVQDMDHENMFWYRQDPGLGLRLIYFSYDVKMKEKGDIPEGYSVSREKKERFSLILESASTNQTSMYLCASSSAGTGGLAGAILEQYFGPGTRLTVT.

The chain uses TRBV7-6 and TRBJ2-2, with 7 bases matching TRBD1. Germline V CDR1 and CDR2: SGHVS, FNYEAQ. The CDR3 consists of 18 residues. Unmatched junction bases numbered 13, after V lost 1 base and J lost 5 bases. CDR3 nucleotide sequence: TGTGCCAGCAGCTTAGTGGTGGTAGCTACCAGGGGGACCGGGGAGCTGTTTTTT. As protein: CASSLVVVATRGTGELFF.

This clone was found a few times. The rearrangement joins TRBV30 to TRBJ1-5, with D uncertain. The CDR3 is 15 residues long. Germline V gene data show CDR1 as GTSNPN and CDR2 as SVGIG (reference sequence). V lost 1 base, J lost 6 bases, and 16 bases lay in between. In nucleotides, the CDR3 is TGTGCCTGGAGTGATTCCGGCCTTTGGGGTCAGCCCCAGCATTTT. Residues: CAWSDSGLWGQPQHF.

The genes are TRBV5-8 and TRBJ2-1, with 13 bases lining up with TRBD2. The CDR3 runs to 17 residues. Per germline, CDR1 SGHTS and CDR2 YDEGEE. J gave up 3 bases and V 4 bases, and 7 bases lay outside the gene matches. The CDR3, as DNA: TGTGCCAGCAGCCCGTCGACTAGCGGGAGGTTCTACAATGAGCAGTTCTTC. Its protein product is CASSPSTSGRFYNEQFF.

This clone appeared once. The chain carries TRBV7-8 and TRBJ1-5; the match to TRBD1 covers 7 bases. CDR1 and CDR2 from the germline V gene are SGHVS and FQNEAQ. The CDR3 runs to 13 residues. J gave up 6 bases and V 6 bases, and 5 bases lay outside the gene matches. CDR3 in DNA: TGTGCCAGCAGTATAACAGGGGCTCAGCCCCAGCATTTT. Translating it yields CASSITGAQPQHF.

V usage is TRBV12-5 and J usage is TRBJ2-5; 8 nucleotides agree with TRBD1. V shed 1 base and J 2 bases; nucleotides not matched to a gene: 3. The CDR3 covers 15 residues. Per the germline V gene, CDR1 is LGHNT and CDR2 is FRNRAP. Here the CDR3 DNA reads TGTGCTAGTGGTTTGGGACAGGGGATTCAAGAGACCCAGTACTTC. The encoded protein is CASGLGQGIQETQYF. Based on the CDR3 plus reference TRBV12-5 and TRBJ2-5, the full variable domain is DARVTQTPRHKVTEMGQEVTMRCQPILGHNTVFWYRQTMMQGLELLAYFRNRAPLDDSGMPKDRFSAEMPDATLATLKIQPSEPRDSAVYFCASGLGQGIQETQYFGPGTRLLVL.

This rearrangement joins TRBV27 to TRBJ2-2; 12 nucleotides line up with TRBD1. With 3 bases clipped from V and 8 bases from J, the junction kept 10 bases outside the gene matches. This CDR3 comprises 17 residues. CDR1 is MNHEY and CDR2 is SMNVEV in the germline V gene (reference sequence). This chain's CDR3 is CASSFSWGQGASGELFF. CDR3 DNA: TGTGCCAGCAGTTTTTCATGGGGACAGGGGGCTTCGGGGGAGCTGTTTTTT.

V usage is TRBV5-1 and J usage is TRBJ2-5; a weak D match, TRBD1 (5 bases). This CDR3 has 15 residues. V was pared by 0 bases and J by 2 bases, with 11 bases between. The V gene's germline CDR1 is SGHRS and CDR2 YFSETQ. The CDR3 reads CASSLGAGQQETQYF. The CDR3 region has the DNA TGCGCCAGCAGCTTGGGCGCAGGACAACAAGAGACCCAGTACTTC.

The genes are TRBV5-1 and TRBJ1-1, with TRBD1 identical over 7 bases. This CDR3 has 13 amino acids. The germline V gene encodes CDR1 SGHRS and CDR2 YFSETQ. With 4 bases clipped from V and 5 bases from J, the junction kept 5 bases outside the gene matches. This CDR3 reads CASSPTGATEAFF. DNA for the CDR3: TGCGCCAGCAGCCCAACAGGGGCAACTGAAGCTTTCTTT.

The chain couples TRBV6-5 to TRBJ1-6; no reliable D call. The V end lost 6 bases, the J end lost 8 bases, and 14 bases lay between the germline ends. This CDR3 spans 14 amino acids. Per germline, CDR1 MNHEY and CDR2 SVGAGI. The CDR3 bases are TGTGCCAGCAGCCTCGCGGGGTTTGATTCACCCCTCCACTTT. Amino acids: CASSLAGFDSPLHF.

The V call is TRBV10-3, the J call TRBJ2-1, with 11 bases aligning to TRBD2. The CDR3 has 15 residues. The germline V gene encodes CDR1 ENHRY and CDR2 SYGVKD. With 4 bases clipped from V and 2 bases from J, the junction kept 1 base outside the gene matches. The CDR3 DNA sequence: TGTGCCATCAGTGTAGCGGGAGGGCCCTACAATGAGCAGTTCTTC. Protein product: CAISVAGGPYNEQFF.

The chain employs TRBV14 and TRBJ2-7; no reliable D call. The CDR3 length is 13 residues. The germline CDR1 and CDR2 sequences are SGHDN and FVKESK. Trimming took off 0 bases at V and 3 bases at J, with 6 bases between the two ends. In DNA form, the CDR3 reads TGTGCCAGCAGCCAAGAGATCCTCTACGAGCAGTACTTC. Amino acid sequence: CASSQEILYEQYF.

CDR3 protein: CASRKQGGPSADTQYF. Here the CDR3 DNA reads TGTGCCAGCAGAAAACAGGGGGGACCTTCCGCAGATACGCAGTATTTT. The chain uses TRBV6-4 and TRBJ2-3; 8 bases fit TRBD1. Germline trimming cut 6 bases from V and 4 bases from J; bases unmatched to any gene: 12. This CDR3 is 16 amino acids long. Per the germline V gene, CDR1 is MRHNA and CDR2 is SNTAGT.

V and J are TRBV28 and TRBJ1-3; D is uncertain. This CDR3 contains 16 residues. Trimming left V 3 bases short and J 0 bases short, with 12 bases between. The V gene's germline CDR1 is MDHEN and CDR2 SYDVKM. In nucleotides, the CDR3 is TGTGCCAGCAGTTTTGATGGAGGCCGCTCTGGAAACACCATATATTTT. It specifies CASSFDGGRSGNTIYF.

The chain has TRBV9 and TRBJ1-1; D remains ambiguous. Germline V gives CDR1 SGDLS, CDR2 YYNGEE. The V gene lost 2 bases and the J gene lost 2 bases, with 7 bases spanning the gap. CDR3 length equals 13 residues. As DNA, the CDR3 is TGTGCCAGCAGCGTTAACACAAACACTGAAGCTTTCTTT. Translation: CASSVNTNTEAFF.